The rows below give T cell receptor beta chains drawn from one sample of a study of blood T cell repertoires in COVID-19. The table came from immunoSEQ multiplex PCR; TCRdb's copy has only in-frame clones and leaves some out. The sample gives 250,000 to 300,000 clones, about nine tenths of which show up once; approximately 1.8% is in the top ten. The sample comprised PBMCs or T cells enriched from blood (not recorded which). These receptors were taken from an older woman who had recovered from COVID-19. CDR3s include the opening cysteine and the closing phenylalanine or tryptophan. The D gene is left open where the match is weak. Some rows mark clone size as missing; the rest say once, few, many or name a class of expanded clone.

clone_size	v_call	d_call	j_call	cdr3_nt	cdr3_aa
-	TRBV19	-	TRBJ2-2	TGTGCCGCCTCCCGGCCCGGGGTCAACACCGGGGAGCTGTTTTTT	CAASRPGVNTGELFF
-	TRBV30	-	TRBJ1-6	TGTGCCTGGAGTGGGGGGGGTCTTCGGTCACCCCTCCACTTT	CAWSGGGLRSPLHF
-	TRBV28	TRBD1	TRBJ1-4	TGTGCCAGCAGTTTACGGACAGGGGCGCCGGAAAAACTGTTTTTT	CASSLRTGAPEKLFF
-	TRBV30	-	TRBJ1-2	TGTGCCTGGAGTGTAGGGAGCCACTATGGCTACACCTTC	CAWSVGSHYGYTF
-	TRBV7-2	-	TRBJ1-6	TGTGCCAGCAGCAACCAGGGCTATAATTCACCCCTCCACTTT	CASSNQGYNSPLHF
-	TRBV3-1/TRBV3-2	TRBD1	TRBJ2-1	TGTGCCAGCAGCCGTACTTGGACAGGGTCAACTGAGCAGTTCTTC	CASSRTWTGSTEQFF
-	TRBV3-1/TRBV3-2	TRBD1	TRBJ2-7	TGTGCCAGCAGCCAAGCAGGACAGGGGTTGGACGAGCAGTACTTC	CASSQAGQGLDEQYF
-	TRBV15	-	TRBJ1-1	TGTGCCACCAGCAGGACTACGGAAAACACTGAAGCTTTCTTT	CATSRTTENTEAFF
once	TRBV11-2	-	TRBJ2-3	TGTGCCAGCAGCTTAACCCCTAGCGAACTGGAGGATACGCAGTATTTT	CASSLTPSELEDTQYF
-	TRBV3-1/TRBV3-2	-	TRBJ1-6	TGTGCCAGCAGCCAGGGGGGTTCACCCCTCCACTTT	CASSQGGSPLHF
-	TRBV19	-	TRBJ1-2	TGTGCCAGTAGTACCAGGGTCCATGGCTACACCTTC	CASSTRVHGYTF
-	TRBV11-3	TRBD2	TRBJ2-7	TGTGCCAGCAGCAGCGGGGAGTCCTACGAGCAGTACTTC	CASSSGESYEQYF
-	TRBV10-2	-	TRBJ2-7	TGCGCCAGCACTGGACAGATCTCCTACGAGCAGTACTTC	CASTGQISYEQYF
-	TRBV6-5	-	TRBJ2-1	TGTGCCAGCACCTCACCCCAGAGGGAGCAGTTCTTC	CASTSPQREQFF
few	TRBV5-5	-	TRBJ2-1	TGTGCCAGCAGCTTGTTTGCGTACGATGAGCAGTTCTTC	CASSLFAYDEQFF
few	TRBV5-5	-	TRBJ1-1	TGTGCCAGCAGCCTGCGGGGAGAGCGAGCTTTCTTT	CASSLRGERAFF
-	TRBV2	TRBD2	TRBJ2-1	TGTGCCAGCAGTGAAGATCGGGCGGGGGGGCCATTTGAGCAGTTCTTC	CASSEDRAGGPFEQFF
-	TRBV4-1	-	TRBJ1-1	TGCGCCAGCAGCCCTGTCGGGGTGGTGGGAACTGAAGCTTTCTTT	CASSPVGVVGTEAFF
-	TRBV30	-	TRBJ2-2	TGTGCCTTCCAAGTACTGAGGGACACCGGGGAGCTGTTTTTT	CAFQVLRDTGELFF
-	TRBV2	-	TRBJ1-3	TGTGCCAGCAGTGAAAGCGCGAGAAACACCATATATTTT	CASSESARNTIYF
-	TRBV5-1	-	TRBJ2-1	TGCGCCAGCAGCTTGGACCTTTCAGCGGGTGGTGAGCAGTTCTTC	CASSLDLSAGGEQFF
-	TRBV6-5	TRBD2	TRBJ2-1	TGTGCCAGCAGTTTACCCCCTAGCGGGGGGGCCAATGAGCAGTTCTTC	CASSLPPSGGANEQFF
-	TRBV23-1	-	TRBJ2-1	TGCGCCGGCCACTTTACCCTTTCCGACAGCTCCTACAATGAGCAGTTCTTC	CAGHFTLSDSSYNEQFF
-	TRBV6-5	-	TRBJ1-1	TGTGCCAGCCGACAGAAATCAGCTGAAGCTTTCTTT	CASRQKSAEAFF